This T cell receptor (beta chain) originates from a study of T cell responses to AZD1222 COVID-19 vaccine. General study points: Increases in Spike-specific TCR breadth and depth were seen after two AZD1222 doses. Sampled repertoires all dated from after the peak T cell response. Among spike-specific TCRs, nearly half reportedly target unmutated variant regions. CD4 TCRs linked to vaccination spanned spike, dominating at 160-218 and 743-854.

As for this clone: Its cognate antigen is unknown.

Measured with immunoSEQ multiplex PCR; TCRdb has only the in-frame clones, and not every one. Here the sample spans about 4,800 clones, about nine tenths being singletons. The receptor was isolated from an adult who received the AZD1222 COVID-19 vaccine. Sequences were derived from peripheral blood, sampled 28 days after the second AZD1222 dose.

Written as DNA, the CDR3 is TGTGCCAGCAGCCAAGTTCTGGACCTCAGTAGCACTGAAGCTTTCTTT. This codes for CASSQVLDLSSTEAFF. The chain links TRBV14 to TRBJ1-1; D unresolved. Looked up from germline, CDR1 is SGHDN and CDR2 is FVKESK. The V end lost 1 base, the J end lost 4 bases, and 16 bases lay between the germline ends. The CDR3 extends over 16 amino acids.